This T cell receptor (beta chain) appears in the sequencing data of a study of CD8+CD57+ T cells in acquired aplastic anemia. This CDR3 comprises 13 residues. Trimming cost V 5 bases and J 6 bases, with 13 bases left between them. The germline CDR1 and CDR2 sequences are LNHNV and YYDKDF (reference sequence). The sample holds one count of this clonotype. Sequenced patients had shown CD8+CD57+ cell expansion by flow cytometry. Each patient gave a blood sample that was collected before any therapy had been received. Genomic DNA, the template, was used for profiling of the TCR beta VDJ and CDR3. TCRdb fed the reads into MiXCR, producing one record per CDR3 protein. The sample lists around 430,000 distinct CDR3 sequences; approximately 33% were seen once.

The chain links TRBV15 to TRBJ1-1; a weak D match, TRBD1 (5 bases). The clonotype was recovered from a human donor with aplastic anemia. Sequenced material: sorted CD4+, CD8+, or CD8+CD57+ T cells (not recorded which) from PBMCs. The DNA of the CDR3 is TGTGCCACCAGCGTCCGGGGGGTGCCTGAAGCTTTCTTT. Its protein product is CATSVRGVPEAFF.